Listed here are 19 T cell receptor beta chains from one sample, sequenced in a study of tissue T cells after allogeneic stem cell transplantation. Sequencing used immunoSEQ multiplex PCR; TCRdb keeps in-frame clones, though not all of them. The profile covers some 1,800 clones, with 40% to 60% appearing a single time and roughly 31% taken by the ten largest. The time point is: mouse harvest day 14 after allogeneic transplant. Each mouse received 10^7 T-cell-depleted marrow cells plus 10^6 splenic CD5+ T cells by tail vein. The sequencing sample was made of blood. The receptors were gathered from a female BALB/c mouse given C57BL/6 T cells with graft-versus-host disease after an allogeneic hematopoietic cell transplant.

This clone turned up a few times. Mouse gene names apply. The CDR3 loop reads CASSLAWDSYEQYF. The part of the CDR3 DNA that was read is TGTGCCAGCTCTCTCGCCTGGGACTCCTATGAACAGTAC. This chain connects TRBV12-1 to TRBJ2-7; a weak D match, TRBD2 (5 bases). The sequenced fragment ends 1 residue before the CDR3 boundary, so the rest is inferred from the germline J gene. CDR1 is SGHSN, CDR2 HYEKVE, per germline. The CDR3 is made up of 14 amino acids. Trimming cost V 0 bases and J 0 bases, with 8 bases left between them.

On this clone: Genes here carry mouse names. The read ends 1 residue shy of where the CDR3 ends; the end is completed using the germline J gene. The V and J genes are TRBV4 and TRBJ2-7; 12 positions match TRBD2. The CDR3 sequence is 15 residues long. Germline loops: CDR1 LGHDT, CDR2 YNNKQL (reference sequence). The V and J ends lost 6 bases and 3 bases, in that order; junction bases with no gene match: 6. The CDR3 spells CASSPDWGGGYEQYF. The part of the CDR3 DNA that was read is TGTGCCAGCAGTCCGGACTGGGGGGGTGGCTATGAACAGTAC.

This clone was seen more than once but under ten times. These gene names are mouse names. The CDR3 end falls 1 residue outside the read, so it is completed with the germline J gene. The chain carries TRBV19 and TRBJ1-1; maybe TRBD1 (5 bases). Between the trimmed V and J ends, which lost 0 bases and 4 bases, there was a span of 10 bases. The CDR3 runs 14 residues. Germline V CDR1 and CDR2: FNHDT, SITEND (reference sequence). The sequenced part of the CDR3 DNA is TGTGCCAGCAGTATAGGGGGGGTCGGCACAGAAGTCTTC. Encoded protein: CASSIGGVGTEVF. The entire CDR3 is CASSIGGVGTEVFF.

This clone was seen only once. Gene names are the mouse ones. The read ends 1 residue shy of where the CDR3 ends; the end is completed using the germline J gene. This chain uses TRBV3 with TRBJ1-1; weak D call: TRBD1 (5 bases). This CDR3 is built from 14 residues. Germline CDR1 and CDR2: SNHLY and FYNGKV (reference sequence). V gave up 2 bases and J gave up 1 base, with 8 bases separating them. The CDR3 here is CASSLQGRNTEVFF. CDR3 bases read: TGTGCCAGCAGCTTACAGGGACGGAACACAGAAGTCTTC.

As regards this clone: The gene names given are mouse names. The read gets to within 1 residue of the CDR3 end, and the germline J gene fills in the rest. The J gene is TRBJ2-1, the V gene TRBV4, with 10 bases aligning to TRBD1. The length of the CDR3 is 14 residues. The V gene end was trimmed by 4 bases and the J gene end by 5 bases; junction bases not matched to a gene: 2. CDR1 is LGHDT, CDR2 YNNKQL, per germline (reference sequence). The sequenced CDR3 bases are TGTGCCAGCAGCTTGGGGACAGGGGATGCTGAGCAGTTC. Translating it yields CASSLGTGDAEQF. The complete CDR3 reads CASSLGTGDAEQFF.

Comment on this clone: Mouse germline and gene names are used. The read is 1 residue too short to cover the CDR3 end, so that end is filled in from the germline J gene. The V gene is TRBV13-2, the J gene TRBJ2-5; TRBD2 matches 11 bases. CDR1 NNHNN and CDR2 SYGAGS come from the germline V gene (reference sequence). V lost 0 bases to trimming and J lost 4 bases; unmatched junction nucleotides: 1. This CDR3 is built from 15 residues. CDR3 in amino acids: CASGDGTGGKDTQYF. The DNA read from the CDR3 is TGTGCCAGCGGTGATGGGACTGGGGGGAAAGACACCCAGTAC.

About this clone itself: The genes and germline here are from mouse. The missing CDR3 end, 1 residue past where the read stops, is filled in from the germline J gene. V is TRBV20 and J is TRBJ2-7, with a weak D call TRBD1 (5 bases). This CDR3 has 12 residues. Trimming stripped 1 base from V and 7 bases from J, with 11 bases between. Germline CDR1 GFQATS, CDR2 STVNSAI. CDR3 bases read: TGTGGTGCTAGGGGAAGGGGTCGGGAACAGTAC. Translating it yields CGARGRGREQY. The CDR3 in its entirety is CGARGRGREQYF.

Turning to this clone: The listed genes are named as in mouse. From the germline J gene comes the end of the CDR3, since the read stops 1 residue before it. The chain uses TRBV31 and TRBJ2-1; D call uncertain. This CDR3 has 14 amino acids. The V gene lost 0 bases and the J gene lost 0 bases, with 6 bases spanning the gap. Germline V gene lookup returns CDR1 GKSSPN and CDR2 SITVG. The part of the CDR3 DNA that was read is TGTGCCTGGAGTCTATTGGATAACTATGCTGAGCAGTTC. This sequence encodes CAWSLLDNYAEQF. The full CDR3 sequence reads CAWSLLDNYAEQFF.

This clone ranks as large. Genes and germline are mouse. The read gets to within 1 residue of the CDR3 end, and the germline J gene fills in the rest. The chain uses TRBV29 and TRBJ2-1; 9 nucleotides agree with TRBD2. V shed 7 bases, J shed 6 bases, and the junction held 1 base outside the gene matches. There are 12 residues in the CDR3. Germline V gives CDR1 MSHET, CDR2 SYDVDS. The CDR3 bases that were read are TGTGCTAGCAACTGGGGGGTTGCTGAGCAGTTC. As protein: CASNWGVAEQF. The full CDR3 protein reads CASNWGVAEQFF.

With regard to this clone: Genes and germline are mouse. The read halts 1 residue ahead of the CDR3 end, with the missing end drawn from the germline J gene. The chain links TRBV23 to TRBJ1-2. This CDR3 comprises 12 residues. Germline CDR1 KGHTA, CDR2 FQNQQP. Incomplete CDR3 DNA: TGCTCCAGCAGTCCTGCCTACTCCGACTACACC. Protein product: CSSSPAYSDYT. The whole CDR3 sequence is CSSSPAYSDYTF.

To note about this clone: Mouse names are used for the genes. The CDR3 end is not reached by the read, which stops 1 residue before it; the germline J gene fills it in. The chain joins TRBV2 to TRBJ2-5; D is unclear. V lost 1 base to trimming and J lost 0 bases, with 8 bases between them. This CDR3 has 15 amino acids. CDR1 and CDR2 from the germline V gene are LGHNA and YSYQKL. CDR3 DNA, as far as it was read: TGTGCCAGCAGCCAAGTCGGGAGTAACCAAGACACCCAGTAC. Its protein product is CASSQVGSNQDTQY. The CDR3 reads in full as CASSQVGSNQDTQYF.

In this sample, this clone is hyperexpanded (1% or more). Mouse gene names and germline throughout. The observed sequence ends 1 residue before the CDR3 terminus, with the missing tail filled in from the germline J gene. The chain is built from TRBV29 and TRBJ1-2; D not certain. Trimming shortened V by 0 bases and J by 3 bases, and 5 bases separated the two germline ends. The CDR3 has 13 amino acids. From germline, CDR1 is MSHET and CDR2 SYDVDS. The CDR3 bases that were read are TGTGCTAGCAGTTTATCCCAGTACTCCGACTACACC. This gives the protein CASSLSQYSDYT. The whole CDR3 reads CASSLSQYSDYTF.

In this sample, this clone turned up a few times. Here the gene names and germline are mouse. The read comes to an end 1 residue before the CDR3 does, leaving the germline J gene to fill in the end. This chain joins TRBV1 and TRBJ2-7, with D unresolved. V was clipped by 0 bases and J by 3 bases, with 9 bases between them. Germline V gives CDR1 NSQYPW, CDR2 LRSPGD (reference sequence). The CDR3 contains 14 residues. CDR3 bases read: TGCACCTGCAGTGCAGATCTAGGCATCTATGAACAGTAC. Amino acids: CTCSADLGIYEQY. The full CDR3 protein reads CTCSADLGIYEQYF. Full variable domain (rest looked up from reference TRBV1 and TRBJ2-7): VTLLEQNPRWRLVPRGQAVNLRCILKNSQYPWMSWYQQDLQKQLQWLFTLRSPGDKEVKSLPGADYLATRVTDTELRLQVANMSQGRTLYCTCSADLGIYEQYFGPGTRLTVL.

This clone came up a few times. Genes and germline are mouse. The CDR3 goes on 1 residue after the read ends, and that part is filled in from the germline J gene. The chain is built from TRBV26 and TRBJ1-3; TRBD1 might be the D (5 bases). Trimming took 6 bases from V and 0 from J, leaving 9 bases between them. This CDR3 is 14 amino acids long. CDR1 and CDR2 (germline): KGHPV, FQNQEV (reference sequence). The CDR3 sequence: CASRPTVSGNTLYF. The sequenced CDR3 bases are TGTGCCAGCAGGCCGACAGTTTCTGGAAATACGCTCTAT. Filled out from reference TRBV26 and TRBJ1-3, the complete variable domain reads NSKVIQTPRYLVKGQGQKAKMRCIPEKGHPVVFWYQQNKNNEFKFLINFQNQEVLQQIDMTEKRFSAECPSNSPCSLEIQSSEAGDSALYLCASRPTVSGNTLYFGEGSRLIVV.

As regards this clone: Gene names and germline refer to mouse. The CDR3 end is not reached by the read, which stops 1 residue before it; the germline J gene fills it in. The genes are TRBV29 and TRBJ1-2, with D perhaps matching TRBD1 (6 bases). The CDR3 is 13 amino acids. V was pared by 5 bases and J by 2 bases, with 9 bases between. Germline V gene data show CDR1 as MSHET and CDR2 as SYDVDS. CDR3 amino acids: CASSKTGNSDYTF. The sequenced part of the CDR3 DNA is TGTGCTAGCAGTAAGACAGGCAACTCCGACTACACC. The full variable domain, with the rest looked up from reference TRBV29 and TRBJ1-2, is DMKVTQMPRYLIKRMGENVLLECGQDMSHETMYWYRQDPGLGLQLIYISYDVDSNSEGDIPKGYRVSRKKREHFSLILDSAKTNQTSVYFCASSKTGNSDYTFGSGTRLLVI.

Remarks on this clone: A read error may explain this, as a much larger clone is one base away. The genes and germline here are from mouse. The CDR3 end is not reached by the read, which stops 1 residue before it; the germline J gene fills it in. The chain has TRBV19 and TRBJ2-7; 7 positions match TRBD1. The V gene end was trimmed by 2 bases and the J gene end by 5 bases; junction bases not matched to a gene: 10. The germline V gene encodes CDR1 FNHDT and CDR2 SITEND (reference sequence). The CDR3 sequence is 15 residues long. CDR3 bases read: TGTGCCAGCAGTATGGGGACAGCGACCTTTCATGAACAGTAC. It is translated as CASSMGTATFHEQY. The entire CDR3 protein is CASSMGTATFHEQYF.

Concerning this clone: Here the gene names and germline are mouse. The read gets to within 1 residue of the CDR3 end, and the germline J gene fills in the rest. V usage is TRBV3 and J usage is TRBJ2-2; D gene ambiguous. V lost 0 bases and J 2 bases, leaving 4 bases between the germline ends. The CDR3 has 14 residues. CDR1 is SNHLY, CDR2 FYNGKV, per germline (reference sequence). The CDR3 is CASSLAQNTGQLYF. The sequenced CDR3 bases are TGTGCCAGCAGCTTAGCACAGAACACCGGGCAGCTCTAC.

Concerning this clone itself: All gene names here are mouse names. CDR3 loop: CASSLGTGGADTLYF. The part of the CDR3 DNA that was read is TGTGCCAGCAGTCTGGGGACTGGGGGGGCTGACACCTTGTAC. V and J are TRBV26 and TRBJ2-4; 14 bases fit TRBD2. The DNA ends 1 residue before the CDR3 does, and the rest of the CDR3 is filled in from the germline J gene. CDR3 length: 15 amino acids. Germline V lookup: CDR1 KGHPV, CDR2 FQNQEV (reference sequence). With V trimmed by 2 bases and J by 7 bases, 2 bases remained unmatched.

This clone has only one observation. Mouse names are used for the genes. From the germline J gene comes the end of the CDR3, since the read stops 1 residue before it. The chain uses TRBV5 and TRBJ2-3; 9 bases align to TRBD2. V was clipped by 0 bases and J by 4 bases; unmatched bases: 2. CDR3 length: 15 amino acids. Germline lookup yields CDR1 LGHNA and CDR2 YNLKQL (reference sequence). Incomplete CDR3 DNA: TGTGCCAGCAGCCAAGATGGGGGGGCAACAGAAACGCTGTAT. Its translation: CASSQDGGATETLY. The entire CDR3 reads CASSQDGGATETLYF.